Shown below are 12 T cell receptor beta chains from a single sample sequenced in a study of OX40 agonist ivuxolimab in advanced cancers. Libraries were prepared by immunoSEQ multiplex PCR; TCRdb keeps only in-frame clonotypes and omits some of them. The sample consists of 81,000 or so clones, more than 70% of them appearing once. Sequenced here: CD4+ or CD8+ T cells sorted from blood, sampled in a trial of the OX40 agonist ivuxolimab. The receptors were sampled from an adult with an advanced solid tumor such as melanoma, head and neck, liver or kidney cancer.

The V and J genes are TRBV5-1 and TRBJ2-3; D gene ambiguous. Trimming removed 2 bases at V and 5 bases at J, with 9 bases between. The V gene's germline CDR1 is SGHRS and CDR2 YFSETQ. This CDR3 region has 13 residues. CDR3 sequence reads: CASSFGVEDTQYF. In DNA, the CDR3 is TGCGCCAGCAGCTTCGGAGTTGAAGATACGCAGTATTTT. Variable domain in full (rest from reference TRBV5-1 and TRBJ2-3): KAGVTQTPRYLIKTRGQQVTLSCSPISGHRSVSWYQQTPGQGLQFLFEYFSETQRNKGNFPGRFSGRQFSNSRSEMNVSTLELGDSALYLCASSFGVEDTQYFGPGTRLTVL.

The chain links TRBV5-1 to TRBJ2-1; the D is unclear. CDR1 is SGHRS and CDR2 is YFSETQ in the germline V gene. Trimming took 3 bases from V and 6 from J, leaving 25 bases between them. The CDR3 totals 18 residues. The DNA for the CDR3 is TGCGCCAGCAGCTCCTCCCCGGTAGGAACGGCCCTCAGCAATGAGCAGTTCTTC. Translation gives CASSSSPVGTALSNEQFF.

This chain joins TRBV29-1 and TRBJ2-5; 12 nucleotides match TRBD1. The CDR3 consists of 14 residues. The germline V gene has CDR1 SQVTM and CDR2 ANQGSEA. V was clipped by 4 bases and J by 5 bases; unmatched bases: 5. The CDR3 nucleotides are TGCAGCGTTGCGGGACAGGGGGCGGAGGAGACCCAGTACTTC. Amino acid sequence: CSVAGQGAEETQYF.

The chain employs TRBV27 and TRBJ2-5; the match to TRBD2 covers 7 bases. The CDR3 is made up of 14 amino acids. Trimming took 4 bases from V and 2 from J; bases not matched to a gene: 4. CDR1 MNHEY and CDR2 SMNVEV come from the germline V gene (reference sequence). CDR3 sequence: CASSSGLSQETQYF. In DNA, the CDR3 is TGTGCCAGCAGTTCGGGACTATCTCAAGAGACCCAGTACTTC.

A few counts support this clone. The rearrangement uses TRBV5-4 and TRBJ2-7, with D possibly being TRBD2 (6 bases). Deletions cut 1 base from V and 4 bases from J, with 18 bases between. CDR3 length: 16 residues. The germline CDR1 and CDR2 sequences are SGHNT and YYREEE (reference sequence). DNA of the CDR3: TGTGCCAGCAGCTTGTCGGTTTTTCCAGGGAGGTACGAGCAGTACTTC. It codes for CASSLSVFPGRYEQYF.

This chain links TRBV11-3 with TRBJ2-3, with 7 bases identical to TRBD1. The CDR3 is 15 amino acids. Trimming removed 0 bases from V and 2 bases from J; junction bases left unmatched: 2. Germline CDR1 SGHNT, CDR2 YENEEA. The CDR3 DNA reads as TGTGCCAGCAGCTTAGAGGGACAGTTCACAGATACGCAGTATTTT. Its translation: CASSLEGQFTDTQYF.

This clone has just one count. The chain is built from TRBV7-2 and TRBJ2-1, with D tentatively TRBD1 (6 bases). The CDR3 is made up of 18 amino acids. V was cut by 6 bases and J by 4 bases, with 25 bases left in between. Germline lookup yields CDR1 SGHTA and CDR2 FQGNSA. The CDR3 spells CASSSIFPTGLGYNEQFF. Written as DNA, the CDR3 is TGTGCCAGCAGTTCTATTTTTCCGACAGGTTTGGGATACAATGAGCAGTTCTTC.

This rearrangement joins TRBV5-6 to TRBJ1-1; 7 nucleotides match TRBD1. This CDR3 region has 14 residues. Germline CDR1 is SGHDT and CDR2 is YYEEEE. The junction had 6 bases not matched to a gene; V was cut back by 4 bases and J by 3 bases. The chain's CDR3 is CASSPRGVYTEAFF. As DNA, the CDR3 is TGTGCCAGCAGCCCCAGGGGGGTCTACACTGAAGCTTTCTTT.

The CDR3 spells CASSEGTGNQPQHF. For the CDR3, the DNA is TGTGCCAGCAGCGAAGGGACAGGCAATCAGCCCCAGCATTTT. V usage is TRBV7-8 and J usage is TRBJ1-5; 7 bases are shared with TRBD1. In germline, CDR1 is SGHVS, CDR2 FQNEAQ. The CDR3 sequence is 14 residues long. J lost 2 bases, V lost 5 bases, and 3 bases had no gene match.

V gene TRBV29-1 combines with J gene TRBJ1-5, with 11 nucleotides matching TRBD1. After removal of 6 bases from V and 6 bases from J, the junction contained 4 bases not matched to a gene. Germline V gene sequence: CDR1 SQVTM, CDR2 ANQGSEA. The CDR3 spans 13 residues. In nucleotides, the CDR3 is TGCAGCGTGTCGGGACAGGGGGTTCAGCCCCAGCATTTT. Amino acid sequence: CSVSGQGVQPQHF.

The V gene is TRBV29-1, the J gene TRBJ2-1; 8 nucleotides line up with TRBD2. The germline gives CDR1 SQVTM, CDR2 ANQGSEA. The V and J ends lost 5 bases and 4 bases, in that order; junction bases with no gene match: 7. This CDR3 has 14 residues. The CDR3, as DNA: TGCAGCGTTCTGGGACTAGTGGATTACAATGAGCAGTTCTTC. It is translated as CSVLGLVDYNEQFF.

The rearrangement uses TRBV5-8 and TRBJ1-1; D is perhaps TRBD1 (6 bases). The ends were cut back, 0 bases at V and 2 bases at J, with 14 bases in the middle. CDR3 length: 16 amino acids. CDR1 is SGHTS, CDR2 YDEGEE, per germline. The chain's CDR3 is CASSLGRGRSNTEAFF. DNA for the CDR3: TGTGCCAGCAGCTTGGGGAGGGGGAGGTCCAACACTGAAGCTTTCTTT.